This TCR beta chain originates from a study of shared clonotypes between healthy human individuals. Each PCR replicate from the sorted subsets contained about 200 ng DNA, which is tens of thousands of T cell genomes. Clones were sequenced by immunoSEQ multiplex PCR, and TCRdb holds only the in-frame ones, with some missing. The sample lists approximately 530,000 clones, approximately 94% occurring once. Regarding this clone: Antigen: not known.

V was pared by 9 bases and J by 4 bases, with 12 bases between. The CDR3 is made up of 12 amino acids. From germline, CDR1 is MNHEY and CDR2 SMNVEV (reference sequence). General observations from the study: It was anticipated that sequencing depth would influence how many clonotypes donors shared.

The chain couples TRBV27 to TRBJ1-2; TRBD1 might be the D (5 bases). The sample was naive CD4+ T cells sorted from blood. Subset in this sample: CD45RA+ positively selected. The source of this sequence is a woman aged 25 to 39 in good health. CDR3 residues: CASMGRAYGYTF. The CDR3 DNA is TGTGCCAGTATGGGACGGGCCTATGGCTACACCTTC.